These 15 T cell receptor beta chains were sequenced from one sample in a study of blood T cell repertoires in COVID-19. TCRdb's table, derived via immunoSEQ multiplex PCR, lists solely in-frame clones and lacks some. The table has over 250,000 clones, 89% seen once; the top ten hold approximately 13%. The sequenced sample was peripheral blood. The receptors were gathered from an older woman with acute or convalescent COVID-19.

Here the CDR3 reads CASSLSGQGTGELFF. CDR3 in DNA: TGTGCCAGCAGCCTATCAGGGCAGGGCACCGGGGAGCTGTTTTTT. The rearrangement joins TRBV7-3 to TRBJ2-2, with D possibly TRBD1 on 5 matching bases. The CDR3 runs 15 residues. The germline V and J ends were trimmed by 5 bases and 4 bases, with 14 bases remaining between them. Germline CDR1 and CDR2: SGHTA and FQGTGA.

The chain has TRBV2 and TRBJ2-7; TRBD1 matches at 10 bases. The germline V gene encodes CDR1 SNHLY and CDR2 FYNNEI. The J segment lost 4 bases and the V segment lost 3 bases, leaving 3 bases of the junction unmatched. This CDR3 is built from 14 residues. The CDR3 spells CASSEGQGNYEQYF. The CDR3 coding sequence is TGTGCCAGCAGTGAGGGACAGGGGAATTACGAGCAGTACTTC.

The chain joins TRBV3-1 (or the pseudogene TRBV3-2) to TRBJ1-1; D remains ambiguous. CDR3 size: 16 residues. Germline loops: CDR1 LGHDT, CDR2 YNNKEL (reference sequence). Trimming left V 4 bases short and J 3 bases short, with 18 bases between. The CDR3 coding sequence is TGTGCCAGCAGCCTCCCGGGTCACTTAGTGGACACTGAAGCTTTCTTT. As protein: CASSLPGHLVDTEAFF.

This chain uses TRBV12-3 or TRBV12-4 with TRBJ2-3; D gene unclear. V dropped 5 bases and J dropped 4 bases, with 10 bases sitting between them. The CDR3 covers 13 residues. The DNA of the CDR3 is TGTGCCAGCAGTCCCCCGAGCGCAGATACGCAGTATTTT. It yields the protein CASSPPSADTQYF.

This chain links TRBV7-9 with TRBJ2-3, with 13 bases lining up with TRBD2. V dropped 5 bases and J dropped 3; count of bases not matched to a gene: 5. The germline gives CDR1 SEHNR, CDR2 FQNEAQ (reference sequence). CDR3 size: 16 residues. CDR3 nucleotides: TGTGCCAGCAGCCTAGGACTAGCGGGAGTTACAGATACGCAGTATTTT. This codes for CASSLGLAGVTDTQYF.

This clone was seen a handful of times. The CDR3 DNA is TGTGCCAGCAGGGACAGGACAGGACAATGGGGTGGCTACACCTTC. Amino acids: CASRDRTGQWGGYTF. The V gene is TRBV6-5, the J gene TRBJ1-2; 7 bases line up with TRBD1. V lost 6 bases, J lost 7 bases, and 14 bases stayed unmatched. The CDR3 loop spans 15 amino acids. CDR1 and CDR2 from the germline V gene are MNHEY and SVGAGI.

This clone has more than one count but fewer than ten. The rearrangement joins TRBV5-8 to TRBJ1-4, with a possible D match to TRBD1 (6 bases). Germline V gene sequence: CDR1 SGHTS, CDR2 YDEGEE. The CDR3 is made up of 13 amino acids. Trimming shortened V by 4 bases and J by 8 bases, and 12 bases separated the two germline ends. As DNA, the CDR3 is TGTGCCAGCAGCCTTACAGGGAACGAAAAACTGTTTTTT. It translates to CASSLTGNEKLFF.

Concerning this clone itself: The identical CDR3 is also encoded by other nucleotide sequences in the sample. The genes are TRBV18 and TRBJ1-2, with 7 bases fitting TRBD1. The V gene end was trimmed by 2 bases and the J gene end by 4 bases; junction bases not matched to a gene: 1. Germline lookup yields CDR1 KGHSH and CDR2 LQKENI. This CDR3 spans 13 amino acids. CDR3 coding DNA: TGTGCCAGCTCACCAGACAGGGTCTATGGCTACACCTTC. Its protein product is CASSPDRVYGYTF.

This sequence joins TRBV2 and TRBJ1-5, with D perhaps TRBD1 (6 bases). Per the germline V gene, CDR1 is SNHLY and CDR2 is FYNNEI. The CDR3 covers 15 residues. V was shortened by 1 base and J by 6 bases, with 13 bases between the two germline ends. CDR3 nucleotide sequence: TGTGCCAGCAGTGAAGGACAGGCCGATCGTCAGCCCCAGCATTTT. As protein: CASSEGQADRQPQHF.

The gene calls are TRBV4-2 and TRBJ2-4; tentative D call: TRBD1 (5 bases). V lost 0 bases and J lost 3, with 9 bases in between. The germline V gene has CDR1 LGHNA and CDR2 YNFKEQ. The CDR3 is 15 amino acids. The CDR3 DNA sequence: TGTGCCAGCAGCCAAGAGGGCCAGGGCAAAAACATTCAGTACTTC. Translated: CASSQEGQGKNIQYF.

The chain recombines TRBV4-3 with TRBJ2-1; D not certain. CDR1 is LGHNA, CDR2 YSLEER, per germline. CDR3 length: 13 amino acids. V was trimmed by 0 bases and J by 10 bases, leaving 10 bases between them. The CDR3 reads CASSQEPRREQFF. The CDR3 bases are TGCGCCAGCAGCCAAGAGCCACGTCGGGAGCAGTTCTTC.

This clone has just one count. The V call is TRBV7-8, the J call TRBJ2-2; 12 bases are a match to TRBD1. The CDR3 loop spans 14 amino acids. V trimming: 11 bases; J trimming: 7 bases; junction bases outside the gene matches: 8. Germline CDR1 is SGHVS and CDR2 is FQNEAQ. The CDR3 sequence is CADGDRGQSGELFF. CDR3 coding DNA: TGTGCCGACGGGGACAGGGGGCAAAGCGGGGAGCTGTTTTTT.

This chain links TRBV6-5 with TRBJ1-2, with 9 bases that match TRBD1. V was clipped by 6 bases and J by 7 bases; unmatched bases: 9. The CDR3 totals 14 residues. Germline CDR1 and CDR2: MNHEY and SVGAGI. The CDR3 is CASSGGTGFSGYTF. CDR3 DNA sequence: TGTGCCAGCAGCGGAGGGACAGGGTTTTCTGGCTACACCTTC.

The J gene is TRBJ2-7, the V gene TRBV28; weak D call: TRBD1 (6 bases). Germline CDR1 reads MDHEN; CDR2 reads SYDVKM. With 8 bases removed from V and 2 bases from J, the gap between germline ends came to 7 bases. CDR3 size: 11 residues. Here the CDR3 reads CASAGAYEQYF. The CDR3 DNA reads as TGTGCCAGCGCAGGGGCCTACGAGCAGTACTTC.

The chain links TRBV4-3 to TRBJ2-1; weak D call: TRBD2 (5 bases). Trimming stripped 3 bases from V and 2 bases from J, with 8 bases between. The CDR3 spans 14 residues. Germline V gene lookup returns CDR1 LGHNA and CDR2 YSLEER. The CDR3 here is CASSQTGAYNEQFF. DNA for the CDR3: TGCGCCAGCAGCCAGACCGGGGCCTACAATGAGCAGTTCTTC.